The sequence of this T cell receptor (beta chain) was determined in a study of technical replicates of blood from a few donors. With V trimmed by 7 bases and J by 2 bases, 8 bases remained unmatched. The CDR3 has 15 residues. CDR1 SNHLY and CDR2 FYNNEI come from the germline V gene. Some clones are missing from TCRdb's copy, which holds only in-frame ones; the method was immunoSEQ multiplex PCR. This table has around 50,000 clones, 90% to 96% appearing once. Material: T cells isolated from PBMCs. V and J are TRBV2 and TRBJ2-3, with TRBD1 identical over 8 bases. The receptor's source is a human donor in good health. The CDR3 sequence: CASTRTGYITDTQYF. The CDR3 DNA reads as TGTGCCAGCACCAGGACAGGGTATATCACAGATACGCAGTATTTT.